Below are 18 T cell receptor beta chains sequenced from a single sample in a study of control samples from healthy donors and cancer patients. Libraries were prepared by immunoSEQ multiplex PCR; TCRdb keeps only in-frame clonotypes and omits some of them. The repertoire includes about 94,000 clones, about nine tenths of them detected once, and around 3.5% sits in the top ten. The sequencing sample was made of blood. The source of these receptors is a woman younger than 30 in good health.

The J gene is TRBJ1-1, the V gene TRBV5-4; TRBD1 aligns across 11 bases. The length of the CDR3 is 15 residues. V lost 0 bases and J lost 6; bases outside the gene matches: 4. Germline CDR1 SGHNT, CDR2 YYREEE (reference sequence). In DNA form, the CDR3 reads TGTGCCAGCAGCTTGGCCCCGGGACAGGGGGCTGAAGCTTTCTTT. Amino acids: CASSLAPGQGAEAFF.

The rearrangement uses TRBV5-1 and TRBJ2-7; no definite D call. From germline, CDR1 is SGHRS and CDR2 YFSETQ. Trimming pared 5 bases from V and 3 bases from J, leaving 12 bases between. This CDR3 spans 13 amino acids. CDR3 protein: CASRGTRDYEQYF. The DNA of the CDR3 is TGCGCCAGCAGGGGTACAAGGGACTACGAGCAGTACTTC.

The CDR3 region is CASSLRNLKVGGYTF. The CDR3 nucleotides read TGCGCCAGCAGCTTGAGGAACTTAAAGGTTGGTGGCTACACCTTC. This chain uses TRBV5-1 with TRBJ1-2, with D unclear. The CDR3 sequence is 15 residues long. Germline CDR1 is SGHRS and CDR2 is YFSETQ. Trimming cost V 1 base and J 7 bases, with 17 bases left between them.

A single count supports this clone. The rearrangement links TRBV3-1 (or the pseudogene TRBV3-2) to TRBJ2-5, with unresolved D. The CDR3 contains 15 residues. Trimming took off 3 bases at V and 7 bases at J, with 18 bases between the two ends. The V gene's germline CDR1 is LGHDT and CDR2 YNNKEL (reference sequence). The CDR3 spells CASSQGSGVDGTQYF. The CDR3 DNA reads TGTGCCAGCAGCCAGGGAAGTGGGGTGGATGGGACCCAGTACTTC.

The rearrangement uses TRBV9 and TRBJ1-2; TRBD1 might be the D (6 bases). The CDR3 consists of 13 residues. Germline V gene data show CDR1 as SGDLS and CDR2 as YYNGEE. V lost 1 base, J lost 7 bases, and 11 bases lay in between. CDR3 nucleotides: TGTGCCAGCAGCGTAACAGGGTCCCCTGGCTACACCTTC. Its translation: CASSVTGSPGYTF.

Here the CDR3 DNA reads TGTGCCAGCAGCTCACAGACAGGGCGTGAAGGAGCTTTCTTT. Its protein is CASSSQTGREGAFF. V is TRBV7-2 and J is TRBJ1-1; 7 bases map to TRBD1. With 4 bases clipped from V and 10 bases from J, the junction kept 12 bases outside the gene matches. CDR1 is SGHTA and CDR2 is FQGNSA in the germline V gene. The CDR3 is made up of 14 amino acids. Full variable domain (missing parts from reference TRBV7-2 and TRBJ1-1): GAGVSQSPSNKVTEKGKDVELRCDPISGHTALYWYRQSLGQGLEFLIYFQGNSAPDKSGLPSDRFSAERTGGSVSTLTIQRTQQEDSAVYLCASSSQTGREGAFFGQGTRLTVV.

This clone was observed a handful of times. The CDR3 spells CASRLTDYEQYF. Here the CDR3 DNA reads TGTGCCAGCAGGTTGACAGACTACGAGCAGTACTTC. The gene calls are TRBV2 and TRBJ2-7, with D maybe TRBD1 (5 bases). V lost 6 bases and J lost 3, with 9 bases in between. Per the germline V gene, CDR1 is SNHLY and CDR2 is FYNNEI. This CDR3 has 12 amino acids.

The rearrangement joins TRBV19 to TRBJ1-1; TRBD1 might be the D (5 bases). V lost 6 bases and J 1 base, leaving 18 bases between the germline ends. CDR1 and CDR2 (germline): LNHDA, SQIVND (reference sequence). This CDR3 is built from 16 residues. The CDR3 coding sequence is TGTGCCAGTAGCCTAACAGGAGAGGAGAAGAACACTGAAGCTTTCTTT. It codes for CASSLTGEEKNTEAFF.

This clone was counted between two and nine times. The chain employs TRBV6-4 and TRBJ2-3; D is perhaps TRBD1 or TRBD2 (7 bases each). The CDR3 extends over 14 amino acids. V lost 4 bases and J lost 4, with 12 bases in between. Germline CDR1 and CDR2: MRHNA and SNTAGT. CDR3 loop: CASSVRGGADTQYF. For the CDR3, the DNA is TGTGCCAGCAGTGTCAGGGGGGGCGCAGATACGCAGTATTTT.

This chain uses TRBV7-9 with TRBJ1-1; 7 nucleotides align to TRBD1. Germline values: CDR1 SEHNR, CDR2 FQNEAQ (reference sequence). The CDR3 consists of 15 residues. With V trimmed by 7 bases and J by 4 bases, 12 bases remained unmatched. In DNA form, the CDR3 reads TGTGCCAGCATGACCGGGACAGCTGGGGGCACTGAAGCTTTCTTT. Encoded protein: CASMTGTAGGTEAFF.

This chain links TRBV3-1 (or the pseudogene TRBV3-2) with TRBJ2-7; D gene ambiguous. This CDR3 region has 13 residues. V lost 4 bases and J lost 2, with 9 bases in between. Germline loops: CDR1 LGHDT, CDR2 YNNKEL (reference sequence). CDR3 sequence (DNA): TGTGCCAGCAGCCTGGTGGCCACCTACGAGCAGTACTTC. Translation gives CASSLVATYEQYF.

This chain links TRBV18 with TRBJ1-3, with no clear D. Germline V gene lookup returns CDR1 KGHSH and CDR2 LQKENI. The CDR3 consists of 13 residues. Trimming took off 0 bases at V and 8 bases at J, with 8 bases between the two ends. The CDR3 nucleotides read TGTGCCAGCTCACCACCCCTTCCTTACACCATATATTTT. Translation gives CASSPPLPYTIYF.

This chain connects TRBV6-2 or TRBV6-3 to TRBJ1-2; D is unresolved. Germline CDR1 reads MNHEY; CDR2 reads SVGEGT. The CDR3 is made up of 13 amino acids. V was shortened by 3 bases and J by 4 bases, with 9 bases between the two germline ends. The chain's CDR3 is CASSYWESYGYTF. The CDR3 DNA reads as TGTGCCAGCAGTTATTGGGAGAGCTATGGCTACACCTTC.

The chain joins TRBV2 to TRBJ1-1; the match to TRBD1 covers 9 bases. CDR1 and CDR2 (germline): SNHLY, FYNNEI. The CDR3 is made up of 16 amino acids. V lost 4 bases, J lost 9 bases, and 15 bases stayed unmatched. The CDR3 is CASSGFTGTGRHKAFF. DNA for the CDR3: TGTGCCAGCAGTGGATTTACCGGGACAGGGCGTCATAAAGCTTTCTTT. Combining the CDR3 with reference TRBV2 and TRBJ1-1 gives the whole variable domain EPEVTQTPSHQVTQMGQEVILRCVPISNHLYFYWYRQILGQKVEFLVSFYNNEISEKSEIFDDQFSVERPDGSNFTLKIRSTKLEDSAMYFCASSGFTGTGRHKAFFGQGTRLTVV.

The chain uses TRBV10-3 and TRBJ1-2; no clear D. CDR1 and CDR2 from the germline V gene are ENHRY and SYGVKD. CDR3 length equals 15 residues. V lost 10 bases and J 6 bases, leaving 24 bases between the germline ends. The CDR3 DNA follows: TGTGCCACCCGAACGTACCCAGGACCGGTTGATGGCTACACCTTC. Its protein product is CATRTYPGPVDGYTF.

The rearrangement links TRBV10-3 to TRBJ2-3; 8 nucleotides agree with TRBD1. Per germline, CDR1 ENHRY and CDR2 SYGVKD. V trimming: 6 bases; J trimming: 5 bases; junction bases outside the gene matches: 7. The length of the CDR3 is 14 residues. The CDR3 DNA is TGTGCCATCAGGGGGGACAGGTCGGTAGATACGCAGTATTTT. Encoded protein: CAIRGDRSVDTQYF.

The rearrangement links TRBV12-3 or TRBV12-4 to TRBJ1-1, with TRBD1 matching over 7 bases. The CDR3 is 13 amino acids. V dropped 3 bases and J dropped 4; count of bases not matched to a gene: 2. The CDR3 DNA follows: TGTGCCAGCAGTTTCGGGGACAGCACTGAAGCTTTCTTT. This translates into CASSFGDSTEAFF.

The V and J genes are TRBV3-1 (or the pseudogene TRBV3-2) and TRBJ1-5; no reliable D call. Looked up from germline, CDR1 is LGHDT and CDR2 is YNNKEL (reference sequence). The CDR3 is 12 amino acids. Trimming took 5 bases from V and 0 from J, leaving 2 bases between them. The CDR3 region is CASSVSNQPQHF. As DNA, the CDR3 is TGTGCCAGCAGCGTTAGCAATCAGCCCCAGCATTTT.